The next 18 T cell receptor beta chains were all read from a single sample in a study of radiation and T cells in renal cell carcinoma (dated by TCRdb to the early 2020s). Library prep was done by the immunoSEQ multiplex PCR assay. TCRdb took this table from immuneACCESS and kept in-frame rearrangements with V and J called. Such tables lack part of the clones; where checked against another copy, unresolved V genes explain under half of the gap, and the rest is unexplained. Present in this sample are 150,000 to 200,000 clones, about nine tenths of which were seen just once. The leading ten clones occupy roughly 12% of the sample. This specimen's time point label, interpreted: blood 4 weeks post-SBRT, at nephrectomy. The sample's treatment or condition label is to be understood as: 15 Gy SBRT to primary tumor, nephrectomy 4 weeks later. Sequenced material: blood, taken from a patient whose treatment included radiotherapy and nephrectomy. The receptors were gathered from a woman in her forties or fifties with renal cell carcinoma.

The CDR3 DNA reads as TGTGCCATCAGTGAGCCTGTGGGGACCCAGTACTTC. Amino acid sequence: CAISEPVGTQYF. The rearrangement uses TRBV10-3 and TRBJ2-5; no clear D. The CDR3 consists of 12 residues. V was shortened by 2 bases and J by 7 bases, with 8 bases between the two germline ends. CDR1 ENHRY and CDR2 SYGVKD come from the germline V gene.

This chain joins TRBV19 and TRBJ1-4; no clear D. CDR1 is LNHDA, CDR2 SQIVND, per germline (reference sequence). V lost 6 bases, J lost 7 bases, and 9 bases lay in between. The CDR3 covers 12 residues. The CDR3 spells CASRKMGEKLFF. For the CDR3, the DNA is TGTGCCAGTAGAAAAATGGGTGAAAAACTGTTTTTT.

V gene TRBV7-2 combines with J gene TRBJ2-1, with 7 bases fitting TRBD2. Germline V gene sequence: CDR1 SGHTA, CDR2 FQGNSA. The CDR3 runs to 15 residues. Trimming took 5 bases from V and 8 from J; bases not matched to a gene: 12. The CDR3 sequence: CASSGGRTRTYEQFF. Written as DNA, the CDR3 is TGTGCCAGCAGCGGCGGTAGGACTAGAACTTATGAGCAGTTCTTC.

The genes are TRBV10-1 and TRBJ2-1; 8 nucleotides agree with TRBD2. The CDR3 extends over 14 amino acids. The trim removed 3 bases at V and 3 bases at J, leaving 1 base unmatched. Germline assignment: CDR1 WNHNN and CDR2 SYGVQD (reference sequence). The CDR3 coding sequence is TGCGCCAGCAGTGAAAGCGGGGGCTACAATGAGCAGTTCTTC. Amino acids: CASSESGGYNEQFF.

This clone was seen just once. The chain uses TRBV6-6 and TRBJ1-6; D is uncertain. The CDR3 is 15 residues long. Germline values: CDR1 MNHNY, CDR2 SVGAGI (reference sequence). The ends were cut back, 6 bases at V and 7 bases at J, with 16 bases in the middle. This CDR3 is CASRRSLLLNSPLHF. The DNA for the CDR3 is TGTGCCAGCAGACGCTCCCTTCTATTGAATTCACCCCTCCACTTT.

The V and J genes are TRBV10-3 and TRBJ1-1; no clear D. The CDR3 sequence is 16 residues long. V lost 0 bases and J lost 4, with 15 bases in between. Germline-derived CDR1 and CDR2 are ENHRY and SYGVKD. The CDR3 is CAISESSIRTGTEAFF. CDR3 nucleotides: TGTGCCATCAGTGAGTCGTCGATCAGGACGGGCACTGAAGCTTTCTTT.

This clone was seen a handful of times. J is TRBJ1-4 and V is TRBV19, with D unclear. Germline V lookup: CDR1 LNHDA, CDR2 SQIVND (reference sequence). The CDR3 consists of 16 residues. Trimming took 7 bases from V and 0 from J, leaving 15 bases between them. CDR3 region: CASNLGEKTTNEKLFF. In DNA form, the CDR3 reads TGTGCCAGTAATCTTGGGGAAAAGACAACTAATGAAAAACTGTTTTTT.

This clone was detected once. The rearrangement links TRBV14 to TRBJ1-1, with D possibly being TRBD1 (6 bases). CDR1 is SGHDN, CDR2 FVKESK, per germline. The V end lost 0 bases, the J end lost 3 bases, and 17 bases lay between the germline ends. CDR3 size: 17 residues. CDR3 sequence reads: CASSQDPGDGGDTEAFF. The CDR3 DNA follows: TGTGCCAGCAGCCAAGATCCAGGGGATGGGGGTGACACTGAAGCTTTCTTT.

This rearrangement joins TRBV10-3 to TRBJ1-5; a weak D match, TRBD1 (5 bases). The CDR3 has 19 amino acids. V dropped 3 bases and J dropped 5 bases, with 26 bases sitting between them. CDR1 ENHRY and CDR2 SYGVKD come from the germline V gene. CDR3 sequence: CAISDHEGTQGFNHQPQHF. CDR3 in DNA: TGTGCCATCAGTGACCACGAGGGTACGCAGGGATTTAATCATCAGCCCCAGCATTTT.

The rearrangement links TRBV10-3 to TRBJ1-2, with D tentatively TRBD1 (6 bases). The CDR3 loop spans 13 amino acids. Trimming pared 4 bases from V and 3 bases from J, leaving 9 bases between. The germline V gene has CDR1 ENHRY and CDR2 SYGVKD. Written as DNA, the CDR3 is TGTGCCATCAGTGGACAGGAGTACTATGGCTACACCTTC. Its translation is CAISGQEYYGYTF.

The chain employs TRBV9 and TRBJ1-2, with 12 bases identical to TRBD1. This CDR3 is 14 amino acids long. CDR1 and CDR2 (germline): SGDLS, YYNGEE. Unmatched junction bases numbered 5, after V lost 4 bases and J lost 7 bases. As DNA, the CDR3 is TGTGCCAGCAGCCTAGGGACAGGGGGCCTTGGCTACACCTTC. This gives the protein CASSLGTGGLGYTF. The full variable domain, completed using reference TRBV9 and TRBJ1-2, is DSGVTQTPKHLITATGQRVTLRCSPRSGDLSVYWYQQSLDQGLQFLIQYYNGEERAKGNILERFSAQQFPDLHSELNLSSLELGDSALYFCASSLGTGGLGYTFGSGTRLTVV.

The gene calls are TRBV7-2 and TRBJ1-2, with D perhaps TRBD1 (5 bases). The V gene lost 1 base and the J gene lost 0 bases, with 9 bases spanning the gap. The germline CDR1 and CDR2 sequences are SGHTA and FQGNSA. The CDR3 runs to 15 residues. Here the CDR3 reads CASSLGQGANYGYTF. The DNA of the CDR3 is TGTGCCAGCAGCTTAGGGCAGGGAGCTAACTATGGCTACACCTTC.

The genes are TRBV5-1 and TRBJ2-6; TRBD1 aligns across 8 bases. This CDR3 spans 15 amino acids. V gave up 6 bases and J gave up 3 bases; unmatched junction bases: 5. Germline V gene sequence: CDR1 SGHRS, CDR2 YFSETQ. This CDR3 reads CASTTGVGGANVLTF. As DNA, the CDR3 is TGCGCCAGCACGACAGGGGTTGGTGGGGCCAACGTCCTGACTTTC.

The rearrangement joins TRBV29-1 to TRBJ2-1; 10 bases line up with TRBD2. This CDR3 comprises 14 residues. The V segment lost 7 bases and the J segment 8 bases; nucleotides outside the gene matches: 11. In germline, CDR1 is SQVTM, CDR2 ANQGSEA. CDR3 region: CSGDTSGVMDEQFF. CDR3 in DNA: TGCAGCGGGGATACTAGCGGGGTAATGGATGAGCAGTTCTTC.

The genes are TRBV7-2 and TRBJ1-6; no reliable D call. The CDR3 runs 15 residues. CDR1 is SGHTA and CDR2 is FQGNSA in the germline V gene. V was clipped by 0 bases and J by 6 bases, with 9 bases between them. CDR3 in DNA: TGTGCCAGCAGCTTAGCGGGGTTAGGTAATTCACCCCTCCACTTT. Translating gives CASSLAGLGNSPLHF.

V is TRBV10-3 and J is TRBJ1-1, with D perhaps matching TRBD1 (6 bases). The CDR3 contains 14 residues. The germline CDR1 and CDR2 sequences are ENHRY and SYGVKD. V lost 6 bases and J 2 bases, leaving 13 bases between the germline ends. CDR3 nucleotide sequence: TGTGCCATCAGGGGGGCAGACCTCAACACTGAAGCTTTCTTT. This gives the protein CAIRGADLNTEAFF.

The chain recombines TRBV2 with TRBJ1-2; TRBD1 is a possible D gene (5 bases). Deletions cut 5 bases from V and 4 bases from J, with 14 bases between. The CDR3 runs 14 residues. Germline V gene lookup returns CDR1 SNHLY and CDR2 FYNNEI. The CDR3, as DNA: TGTGCCAGCAGTTGGGACCGGTCCCCCTATGGCTACACCTTC. Translating it yields CASSWDRSPYGYTF.

This chain joins TRBV6-1 and TRBJ2-7; no clear D. V lost 1 base and J 0 bases, leaving 10 bases between the germline ends. The CDR3 has 15 residues. Germline V gives CDR1 MNHNS, CDR2 SASEGT. CDR3 amino acids: CASSEETVPSYEQYF. CDR3 nucleotide sequence: TGTGCCAGCAGTGAAGAAACAGTACCCTCCTACGAGCAGTACTTC.